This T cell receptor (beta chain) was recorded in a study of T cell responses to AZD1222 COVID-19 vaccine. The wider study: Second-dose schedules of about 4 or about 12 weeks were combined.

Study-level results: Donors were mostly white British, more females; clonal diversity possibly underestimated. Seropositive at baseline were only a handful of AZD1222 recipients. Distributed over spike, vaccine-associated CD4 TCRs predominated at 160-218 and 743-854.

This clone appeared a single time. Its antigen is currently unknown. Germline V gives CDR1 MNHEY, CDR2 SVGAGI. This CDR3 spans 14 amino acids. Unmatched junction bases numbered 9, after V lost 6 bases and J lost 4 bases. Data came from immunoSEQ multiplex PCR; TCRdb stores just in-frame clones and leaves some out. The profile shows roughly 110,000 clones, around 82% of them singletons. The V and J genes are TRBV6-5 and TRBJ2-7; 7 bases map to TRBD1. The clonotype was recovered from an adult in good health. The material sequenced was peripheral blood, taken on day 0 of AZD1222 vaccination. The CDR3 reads CASRSTGFSYEQYF. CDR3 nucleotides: TGTGCCAGCAGGTCGACAGGGTTCTCTTACGAGCAGTACTTC.